These T cell receptor beta chains were read from a single sample in a study of T-cell memory formation after mild COVID-19. TCRdb re-derived calls from the 5' RACE reads in MiXCR, one entry per CDR3 protein. Of approximately 300,000 distinct CDR3 sequences listed, roughly 15% are singletons. Sequenced input: PBMCs or a T cell subset sorted from them (not recorded which). The source is a man aged 18 to 29 who had mild COVID-19 (a few samples of this study predate the infection). Cell type and time point are not known. The CDR3 runs from the conserved cysteine through the conserved F or W. Each record gives: CDR3 protein, clone size, V gene, J gene. The size entry is marked missing in some rows and otherwise reads once, few, many or a size class.

CDR3aa: CASKLAGVGYTF; abundance: few; v_gene: TRBV6-5; j_gene: TRBJ1-2
CDR3aa: CASSQAGTISGNTIYF; abundance: -; v_gene: TRBV4-3; j_gene: TRBJ1-3
CDR3aa: CASRTSVEETQYF; abundance: many; v_gene: TRBV7-2; j_gene: TRBJ2-5
CDR3aa: CASSGGDKNSPLHF; abundance: few; v_gene: TRBV5-1; j_gene: TRBJ1-6
CDR3aa: CASSPTPQGPPLHF; abundance: -; v_gene: TRBV18; j_gene: TRBJ1-6
CDR3aa: CASNVLGDTQYF; abundance: -; v_gene: TRBV7-9; j_gene: TRBJ2-3
CDR3aa: CASSAGLTVLEQYF; abundance: once; v_gene: TRBV6-1; j_gene: TRBJ2-7
CDR3aa: CASSPHTGTGYEKLFF; abundance: few; v_gene: TRBV16; j_gene: TRBJ1-4
CDR3aa: CASSLEGAGNEQFF; abundance: few; v_gene: TRBV5-1; j_gene: TRBJ2-1
CDR3aa: CASSSGQLKKAFF; abundance: -; v_gene: TRBV7-2; j_gene: TRBJ1-1
CDR3aa: CASSPLRDYNEQFF; abundance: many; v_gene: TRBV7-3; j_gene: TRBJ2-1
CDR3aa: CASSQSRAGGNTIYF; abundance: -; v_gene: TRBV4-1; j_gene: TRBJ1-3
CDR3aa: CASSRGASGNTIYF; abundance: few; v_gene: TRBV3-1; j_gene: TRBJ1-3
CDR3aa: CAWGLGWSYNEQFF; abundance: few; v_gene: TRBV30; j_gene: TRBJ2-1
CDR3aa: CAISESYRAEDTQYF; abundance: -; v_gene: TRBV10-3; j_gene: TRBJ2-3